This entry lists 27 T cell receptor beta chains sequenced from one sample in a study of blood T cell repertoires in COVID-19. Produced via immunoSEQ multiplex PCR; TCRdb's table is partial and in-frame only. The sample lists about 330,000 clones, 86% occurring once. Sequenced sample: PBMCs or T cells enriched from blood (not recorded which). These receptor sequences come from a woman aged 18-29 years who had recovered from COVID-19.

The chain recombines TRBV11-2 with TRBJ2-1, with a weak D call TRBD2 (6 bases). Germline CDR1 reads SGHAT; CDR2 reads FQNNGV. There are 15 residues in the CDR3. Trimming left V 0 bases short and J 2 bases short, with 8 bases between. This CDR3 reads CASSLDRRAYNEQFF. As DNA, the CDR3 is TGTGCCAGCAGCTTAGATCGGAGGGCCTACAATGAGCAGTTCTTC.

V and J are TRBV27 and TRBJ2-7; the match to TRBD1 covers 8 bases. CDR1 and CDR2 (germline): MNHEY, SMNVEV (reference sequence). Trimming cost V 5 bases and J 7 bases; bases outside gene matches: 10. This CDR3 is 14 amino acids long. CDR3 in amino acids: CASSLGQVWGEQYF. The CDR3 bases are TGTGCCAGCAGTCTGGGACAGGTCTGGGGGGAGCAGTACTTC.

This clone was counted between two and nine times. The chain uses TRBV28 and TRBJ1-2, with a tentative D call TRBD1 (5 bases). Germline values: CDR1 MDHEN, CDR2 SYDVKM. V dropped 6 bases and J dropped 5 bases, with 13 bases sitting between them. This CDR3 contains 13 residues. The DNA of the CDR3 is TGTGCCAGCAGCCCGACAGCGACTTATGGCTACACCTTC. Its protein product is CASSPTATYGYTF.

This clone was counted once. The chain links TRBV28 to TRBJ2-3, with TRBD2 as a possible D gene (5 bases). CDR1 MDHEN and CDR2 SYDVKM come from the germline V gene. The CDR3 contains 15 residues. V lost 7 bases, J lost 0 bases, and 14 bases lay in between. CDR3 sequence reads: CASISPGGSTDTQYF. As DNA, the CDR3 is TGTGCCAGCATCTCCCCGGGCGGGAGCACAGATACGCAGTATTTT.

The sample holds one count of this clone. This sequence joins TRBV5-1 and TRBJ1-4, with D possibly being TRBD1 (5 bases). V dropped 3 bases and J dropped 4 bases, with 10 bases sitting between them. The V gene's germline CDR1 is SGHRS and CDR2 YFSETQ. CDR3 length equals 14 residues. CDR3 amino acids: CASSSDRVNEKLFF. The DNA of the CDR3 is TGCGCCAGCAGCTCTGACAGAGTTAATGAAAAACTGTTTTTT. The full variable domain, rest sourced from reference TRBV5-1 and TRBJ1-4, is KAGVTQTPRYLIKTRGQQVTLSCSPISGHRSVSWYQQTPGQGLQFLFEYFSETQRNKGNFPGRFSGRQFSNSRSEMNVSTLELGDSALYLCASSSDRVNEKLFFGSGTQLSVL.

The J gene is TRBJ2-1, the V gene TRBV7-7; 12 bases align to TRBD2. Trimming removed 3 bases from V and 7 bases from J; junction bases left unmatched: 10. This CDR3 comprises 17 residues. Looked up from germline, CDR1 is SSHAT and CDR2 is FNYEAQ (reference sequence). CDR3: CASSFLAGGPRRNEQFF. The CDR3 DNA reads TGTGCCAGCAGCTTCCTAGCGGGAGGGCCTAGGAGGAATGAGCAGTTCTTC.

This rearrangement joins TRBV6-5 to TRBJ2-7; 11 bases are a match to TRBD1. V lost 5 bases to trimming and J lost 4 bases; unmatched junction nucleotides: 7. The CDR3 consists of 15 residues. Germline V gene sequence: CDR1 MNHEY, CDR2 SVGAGI. The CDR3 sequence is CASSTSGTGGYEQYF. CDR3 DNA sequence: TGTGCCAGCAGTACGTCCGGGACAGGGGGATACGAGCAGTACTTC.

This clone was detected ten times or more. The chain recombines TRBV6-4 with TRBJ2-2; D perhaps matches TRBD1 (5 bases). This CDR3 region has 13 residues. With 2 bases removed from V and 4 bases from J, the gap between germline ends came to 5 bases. The germline V gene has CDR1 MRHNA and CDR2 SNTAGT. The CDR3: CASSDRGTGELFF. In DNA, the CDR3 is TGTGCCAGCAGTGACAGGGGCACCGGGGAGCTGTTTTTT.

The V and J genes are TRBV7-3 and TRBJ1-2, with 7 nucleotides matching TRBD1. CDR3 length: 15 amino acids. The V gene's germline CDR1 is SGHTA and CDR2 FQGTGA. After removal of 0 bases from V and 4 bases from J, the junction contained 5 bases not matched to a gene. The CDR3 here is CASSLTAGDSYGYTF. CDR3 DNA sequence: TGTGCCAGCAGCTTAACGGCCGGGGACAGCTATGGCTACACCTTC.

This chain connects TRBV10-3 to TRBJ1-2; 7 bases fit TRBD1. Germline CDR1 reads ENHRY; CDR2 reads SYGVKD. This CDR3 is built from 15 residues. V lost 0 bases and J lost 5; bases outside the gene matches: 6. The CDR3 coding sequence is TGTGCCATCAGTGAGTCGGCCGGGACAGATTATGGCTACACCTTC. As protein: CAISESAGTDYGYTF.

The chain couples TRBV6-4 to TRBJ1-1; D call uncertain. Germline-derived CDR1 and CDR2 are MRHNA and SNTAGT. The V end was cut by 5 bases, the J end by 5 bases, with 12 bases between. This CDR3 is built from 13 residues. DNA of the CDR3: TGTGCCAGCAGTACCGGGGTGGCAACTGAAGCTTTCTTT. Translated, it gives CASSTGVATEAFF.

A word on this clone: Other DNA sequences of this sample code for an identical CDR3. The V gene is TRBV5-4, the J gene TRBJ2-1, with 11 bases identical to TRBD2. Per germline, CDR1 SGHNT and CDR2 YYREEE (reference sequence). With 4 bases clipped from V and 4 bases from J, the junction kept 4 bases outside the gene matches. The CDR3 loop spans 15 amino acids. This chain's CDR3 is CASSPGTSGYNEQFF. CDR3 in DNA: TGTGCCAGCAGCCCCGGGACTAGCGGATACAATGAGCAGTTCTTC. The whole variable domain, remainder taken from reference TRBV5-4 and TRBJ2-1, is ETGVTQSPTHLIKTRGQQVTLRCSSQSGHNTVSWYQQALGQGPQFIFQYYREEENGRGNFPPRFSGLQFPNYSSELNVNALELDDSALYLCASSPGTSGYNEQFFGPGTRLTVL.

The chain employs TRBV5-1 and TRBJ1-3; TRBD1 matches at 9 bases. J lost 4 bases, V lost 4 bases, and 6 bases had no gene match. CDR3 length: 15 residues. CDR1 and CDR2 (germline): SGHRS, YFSETQ. The CDR3 loop reads CASSIQGAAGNTIYF. The CDR3 DNA reads TGCGCCAGCAGCATACAGGGGGCAGCAGGAAACACCATATATTTT.

This chain uses TRBV14 with TRBJ2-3; TRBD1 might be the D (5 bases). Deletions cut 3 bases from V and 1 base from J, with 11 bases between. CDR1 is SGHDN and CDR2 is FVKESK in the germline V gene. CDR3 length equals 15 residues. The CDR3, as DNA: TGTGCCAGCAGCCAGCTTCAGGGTGGCACAGATACGCAGTATTTT. It yields the protein CASSQLQGGTDTQYF.

This chain joins TRBV2 and TRBJ2-1; perhaps TRBD2 as D (6 bases). The length of the CDR3 is 11 residues. Between the trimmed V and J ends, which lost 4 bases and 9 bases, there was a span of 7 bases. Germline V lookup: CDR1 SNHLY, CDR2 FYNNEI. The chain's CDR3 is CASSAGGEQFF. The CDR3 DNA is TGTGCCAGCAGTGCCGGGGGTGAGCAGTTCTTC.

The chain combines TRBV28 with TRBJ1-4, with D tentatively TRBD1 (5 bases). The CDR3 loop spans 15 amino acids. Germline CDR1 and CDR2: MDHEN and SYDVKM. Trimming took off 2 bases at V and 8 bases at J, with 15 bases between the two ends. Written as DNA, the CDR3 is TGTGCCAGCAGTTTAAAGTTAAGGGGAAGGGAAAAACTGTTTTTT. This encodes CASSLKLRGREKLFF. Full variable domain (missing parts from reference TRBV28 and TRBJ1-4): DVKVTQSSRYLVKRTGEKVFLECVQDMDHENMFWYRQDPGLGLRLIYFSYDVKMKEKGDIPEGYSVSREKKERFSLILESASTNQTSMYLCASSLKLRGREKLFFGSGTQLSVL.

J is TRBJ1-1 and V is TRBV6-1, with D tentatively TRBD1 (5 bases). Germline V gene data show CDR1 as MNHNS and CDR2 as SASEGT. The germline V and J ends were trimmed by 1 base and 2 bases, with 14 bases remaining between them. CDR3 size: 16 residues. CDR3 region: CASSEGLGGGNTEAFF. DNA of the CDR3: TGTGCCAGCAGTGAAGGTCTGGGGGGGGGAAACACTGAAGCTTTCTTT.

The J gene is TRBJ1-1, the V gene TRBV27, with 9 bases aligning to TRBD1. The trim removed 2 bases at V and 3 bases at J, leaving 4 bases unmatched. Germline CDR1 is MNHEY and CDR2 is SMNVEV (reference sequence). CDR3 length equals 15 residues. The CDR3 is CASSLKGQGYTEAFF. CDR3 nucleotide sequence: TGTGCCAGCAGTTTAAAGGGACAGGGATACACTGAAGCTTTCTTT.

The chain employs TRBV5-8 and TRBJ2-3, with TRBD2 identical over 9 bases. The CDR3 loop spans 16 amino acids. The germline V gene encodes CDR1 SGHTS and CDR2 YDEGEE. V lost 6 bases to trimming and J lost 5 bases; unmatched junction nucleotides: 13. The CDR3 loop reads CASIYTPSGDGDTQYF. The CDR3 DNA follows: TGTGCCAGCATCTATACACCTAGCGGGGACGGAGATACGCAGTATTTT.

The chain joins TRBV4-2 to TRBJ1-4; possibly TRBD1 for D (6 bases). The CDR3 has 15 amino acids. Trimming took 4 bases from V and 4 from J, leaving 13 bases between them. Germline V gene sequence: CDR1 LGHNA, CDR2 YNFKEQ. This chain's CDR3 is CASSLDGQYNEKLFF. CDR3 DNA sequence: TGTGCCAGCAGCCTTGACGGACAGTATAATGAAAAACTGTTTTTT.

This clone was seen once. Because the CDR3's place on the DNA is in doubt, the DNA is left out and the CDR3 is given as listed by TCRdb. The rearrangement links TRBV30 to TRBJ1-1. The germline gives CDR1 GTSNPN, CDR2 SVGIG (reference sequence). Counting both end residues, the CDR3 totals 12 amino acids. CDR3 region: CAWGPGSRDTFF.

The J gene is TRBJ1-6, the V gene TRBV4-2; 7 bases match TRBD1. Germline V gene sequence: CDR1 LGHNA, CDR2 YNFKEQ. The CDR3 totals 17 residues. The ends lost 2 bases at V and 5 bases at J; junction bases unmatched: 9. The CDR3: CASSQPRTGADNSPLHF. The CDR3 bases are TGTGCCAGCAGCCAACCGAGAACAGGGGCCGATAATTCACCCCTCCACTTT.

The chain recombines TRBV5-4 with TRBJ1-2, with 8 bases aligning to TRBD1. After removal of 3 bases from V and 8 bases from J, the junction contained 9 bases not matched to a gene. The CDR3 is made up of 14 amino acids. Germline-derived CDR1 and CDR2 are SGHNT and YYREEE (reference sequence). The CDR3 region has the DNA TGTGCCAGCAGCTCGACGGACAGGGCAAGGGGCTACACCTTC. Its translation is CASSSTDRARGYTF. The variable domain in full, completed from reference TRBV5-4 and TRBJ1-2, reads ETGVTQSPTHLIKTRGQQVTLRCSSQSGHNTVSWYQQALGQGPQFIFQYYREEENGRGNFPPRFSGLQFPNYSSELNVNALELDDSALYLCASSSTDRARGYTFGSGTRLTVV.

Regarding this clone: At one end the junction does not follow the germline gene, possibly because of a read error. This chain connects TRBV7-7 to TRBJ2-1; TRBD1 matches 9 bases. This CDR3 is built from 14 residues. Germline V lookup: CDR1 SSHAT, CDR2 FNYEAQ (reference sequence). CDR3 sequence (DNA): TGTGCTAGCAGCCTACAGGGGGCGCGGAATGAGCAGTTCTTC. This gives the protein CASSLQGARNEQFF.

The chain carries TRBV9 and TRBJ2-2; the match to TRBD2 covers 12 bases. The CDR3 has 16 amino acids. The germline V gene encodes CDR1 SGDLS and CDR2 YYNGEE. The trim removed 0 bases at V and 9 bases at J, leaving 6 bases unmatched. DNA of the CDR3: TGTGCCAGCAGCGTAGGATCTAGCGGGGGGGCCCGGGAGCTGTTTTTT. Its translation is CASSVGSSGGARELFF.

This sequence joins TRBV21-1 and TRBJ1-5; the DNA was not compared with TRBD1, the D call given in the table. TRBV21-1 is a known pseudogene. This CDR3 is built from 13 residues. The CDR3 spells CASSKAGGQPQHF. The CDR3 DNA reads TGTGCCAGCAGCAAAGCAGGGGGCCAGCCCCAGCATTTT.

The J gene is TRBJ1-6, the V gene TRBV6-5, with 10 bases lining up with TRBD1. The CDR3 has 13 amino acids. Trimming cost V 6 bases and J 8 bases; bases outside gene matches: 1. The germline V gene encodes CDR1 MNHEY and CDR2 SVGAGI. As DNA, the CDR3 is TGTGCCAGCAGGGGGACAGGGGATTCACCCCTCCACTTT. As protein: CASRGTGDSPLHF.